This TCR beta chain came from a study of T cell repertoires in cytomegalovirus infection. Regarding the study as a whole: Cumulative frequency of public TCR beta families picked out carriers of CMV plus the relevant HLA.

TCRdb redid the calling of the reads with MiXCR, one entry per CDR3 protein. This table holds some 440,000 distinct CDR3 sequences, roughly 30% found once. This clonotype has only one observation. Its antigen is unidentified. CDR3 length: 16 amino acids. J was trimmed by 3 bases and V by 0 bases; bases with no gene match: 2. Per the germline V gene, CDR1 is SGHDT and CDR2 is YYEEEE. The chain combines TRBV5-6 with TRBJ2-6, with 8 bases identical to TRBD1. Sequenced input: PBMCs. The sequence was collected from a human donor in good health (CMV status not recorded). Some clones in this sample may be carry-over from other donors' samples. Written as DNA, the CDR3 is TGTGCCAGCAGCTTGGGCAGGGGGCGTGGGGCCAACGTCCTGACTTTC. Translating it yields CASSLGRGRGANVLTF. Complete variable domain (other parts from reference TRBV5-6 and TRBJ2-6): DAGVTQSPTHLIKTRGQQVTLRCSPKSGHDTVSWYQQALGQGPQFIFQYYEEEERQRGNFPDRFSGHQFPNYSSELNVNALLLGDSALYLCASSLGRGRGANVLTFGAGSRLTVL.